One and the same sample provided the 17 T cell receptor beta chains below, sequenced in a study of OX40 agonist ivuxolimab in advanced cancers. Sequencing used immunoSEQ multiplex PCR; TCRdb keeps in-frame clones, though not all of them. The sample includes about 52,000 clones, under 95% seen only once; the top ten take approximately 12%. Source: CD4+ or CD8+ T cells sorted from blood, taken in a trial of the OX40 agonist ivuxolimab. All receptors come from an adult with an advanced solid tumor such as melanoma, head and neck, liver or kidney cancer.

This chain joins TRBV5-7 and TRBJ1-1; the D gene is possibly TRBD1 (5 bases). TRBV5-7 is marked as an open reading frame, function uncertain. V lost 4 bases and J 6 bases, leaving 16 bases between the germline ends. The CDR3 is 14 amino acids. CDR3 in DNA: TGTGCCAGCAGCACCTGGGGGGGGTACGCTGAAGCTTTCTTT. The encoded protein is CASSTWGGYAEAFF.

CDR3 region: CSVEGTSGYYNEQFF. In nucleotides, the CDR3 is TGCAGCGTTGAAGGGACTAGCGGCTACTACAATGAGCAGTTCTTC. The genes are TRBV29-1 and TRBJ2-1; 10 nucleotides align to TRBD2. CDR1 SQVTM and CDR2 ANQGSEA come from the germline V gene. The CDR3 is 15 residues long. V trimming: 1 base; J trimming: 3 bases; junction bases outside the gene matches: 3.

The chain is built from TRBV7-9 and TRBJ1-4; TRBD1 matches 8 bases. CDR1 and CDR2 from the germline V gene are SEHNR and FQNEAQ (reference sequence). The J segment lost 5 bases and the V segment lost 5 bases, leaving 7 bases of the junction unmatched. The CDR3 has 15 amino acids. The CDR3 spells CASSHRQGKNEKLFF. CDR3 sequence (DNA): TGTGCCAGCAGCCACCGACAGGGGAAGAATGAAAAACTGTTTTTT.

The V call is TRBV9, the J call TRBJ2-1; 7 nucleotides line up with TRBD2. Unmatched junction bases numbered 7, after V lost 4 bases and J lost 0 bases. CDR1 is SGDLS, CDR2 YYNGEE, per germline. The CDR3 is made up of 16 amino acids. The CDR3 DNA reads as TGTGCCAGCAGCCCCAGCGGGGCAAGCTCCTACAATGAGCAGTTCTTC. Encoded protein: CASSPSGASSYNEQFF. The full variable domain, in which reference TRBV9 and TRBJ2-1 provide the parts outside the CDR3, is DSGVTQTPKHLITATGQRVTLRCSPRSGDLSVYWYQQSLDQGLQFLIQYYNGEERAKGNILERFSAQQFPDLHSELNLSSLELGDSALYFCASSPSGASSYNEQFFGPGTRLTVL.

In DNA, the CDR3 is TGTGCCAGCAGCTTAGTTTGGGAGGGCACCTACGAGCAGTACTTC. It codes for CASSLVWEGTYEQYF. This chain connects TRBV7-2 to TRBJ2-7, with TRBD2 identical over 7 bases. This CDR3 is 15 amino acids long. Germline V gene lookup returns CDR1 SGHTA and CDR2 FQGNSA. The V gene end was trimmed by 1 base and the J gene end by 2 bases; junction bases not matched to a gene: 5.

The chain uses TRBV5-4 and TRBJ1-2; D uncertain. V was pared by 2 bases and J by 8 bases, with 19 bases between. The CDR3 contains 15 residues. CDR1 SGHNT and CDR2 YYREEE come from the germline V gene (reference sequence). CDR3 sequence: CASSFGSPVVGGYTF. As DNA, the CDR3 is TGTGCCAGCAGCTTCGGGTCGCCCGTGGTGGGAGGCTACACCTTC. The entire variable domain, with the rest obtained from reference TRBV5-4 and TRBJ1-2, is as follows: ETGVTQSPTHLIKTRGQQVTLRCSSQSGHNTVSWYQQALGQGPQFIFQYYREEENGRGNFPPRFSGLQFPNYSSELNVNALELDDSALYLCASSFGSPVVGGYTFGSGTRLTVV.

The chain joins TRBV21-1 to TRBJ2-5. TRBV21-1 is labeled a pseudogene. This CDR3 has 15 amino acids. CDR3 DNA: TGTGCCAGCAGCTCACGCCTTGGACGGAGTCAGACCCAGTACTTC. As protein: CASSSRLGRSQTQYF.

CDR3 DNA sequence: TGTGCCAGTAGTATAGCTCCGGACACCGGGGAGCTGTTTTTT. Protein product: CASSIAPDTGELFF. The chain is built from TRBV19 and TRBJ2-2; D gene unclear. The CDR3 is made up of 14 amino acids. Germline V CDR1 and CDR2: LNHDA, SQIVND (reference sequence). The V end lost 1 base, the J end lost 3 bases, and 6 bases lay between the germline ends.

With regard to this clone: The same CDR3 also results from other DNA sequences found in this sample. The V call is TRBV7-9, the J call TRBJ2-1; 9 bases map to TRBD2. This CDR3 comprises 14 residues. Germline V gene lookup returns CDR1 SEHNR and CDR2 FQNEAQ (reference sequence). Germline trimming cut 6 bases from V and 3 bases from J; bases unmatched to any gene: 3. The CDR3 nucleotides read TGTGCCAGCAGAGGGCGGGAGGGCTACAATGAGCAGTTCTTC. Amino acid sequence: CASRGREGYNEQFF.

This chain joins TRBV28 and TRBJ2-7; 8 bases are shared with TRBD1. Trimming at V came to 5 bases and at J to 6 bases, leaving 9 bases not matched to a gene. The CDR3 is 14 residues long. Germline V CDR1 and CDR2: MDHEN, SYDVKM. CDR3: CASSPSTGASEQYF. In nucleotides, the CDR3 is TGTGCCAGCAGTCCATCGACAGGGGCGTCCGAGCAGTACTTC.

The chain combines TRBV28 with TRBJ2-2, with D perhaps matching TRBD2 (6 bases). Between the trimmed V and J ends, which lost 2 bases and 7 bases, there was a span of 11 bases. CDR3 length equals 14 residues. Germline V gene lookup returns CDR1 MDHEN and CDR2 SYDVKM. The CDR3 region is CASSLLREFGELFF. The CDR3 nucleotides read TGTGCCAGCAGTTTACTGCGGGAATTCGGGGAGCTGTTTTTT.

The chain joins TRBV10-3 to TRBJ1-5; D ambiguous. Germline CDR1 is ENHRY and CDR2 is SYGVKD. The CDR3 extends over 12 amino acids. The V gene lost 0 bases and the J gene lost 4 bases, with 1 base spanning the gap. The CDR3 nucleotides are TGTGCCATCAGTGAGTCGAATCAGCCCCAGCATTTT. Amino acids: CAISESNQPQHF.

V and J are TRBV13 and TRBJ2-1; the D gene could be TRBD1 or TRBD2 (5 bases each). V was cut by 5 bases and J by 10 bases, with 12 bases left in between. Germline V gives CDR1 PRHDT, CDR2 FYEKMQ (reference sequence). The CDR3 is 12 amino acids. The CDR3 DNA sequence: TGTGCCAGCAGCCTGGGGGTGACCGAGCAGTTCTTC. This sequence encodes CASSLGVTEQFF. Using reference TRBV13 and TRBJ2-1 for the parts outside the CDR3, the full variable domain is AAGVIQSPRHLIKEKRETATLKCYPIPRHDTVYWYQQGPGQDPQFLISFYEKMQSDKGSIPDRFSAQQFSDYHSELNMSSLELGDSALYFCASSLGVTEQFFGPGTRLTVL.

The gene calls are TRBV5-3 and TRBJ1-4; D is uncertain. TRBV5-3 is filed as an ORF, its function uncertain. Trimming took 5 bases from V and 5 from J, leaving 19 bases between them. The CDR3 sequence is 16 residues long. CDR3 residues: CARSKTVGAWNEKLFF. CDR3 DNA: TGTGCCAGAAGTAAAACCGTGGGAGCCTGGAATGAAAAACTGTTTTTT.

The chain joins TRBV4-2 to TRBJ2-2, with a possible D match to TRBD1 (5 bases). The CDR3 is made up of 14 amino acids. Germline CDR1 is LGHNA and CDR2 is YNFKEQ. V was trimmed by 2 bases and J by 10 bases, leaving 14 bases between them. CDR3 loop: CASSQQGNPEELFF. In nucleotides, the CDR3 is TGTGCCAGCAGCCAACAGGGTAATCCGGAGGAGCTGTTTTTT.

J is TRBJ2-2 and V is TRBV9; 10 positions agree with TRBD2. Germline assignment: CDR1 SGDLS and CDR2 YYNGEE. Trimming cost V 4 bases and J 6 bases; bases outside gene matches: 9. This CDR3 has 16 residues. CDR3 region: CASSFPGTSDAGELFF. The CDR3 DNA is TGTGCCAGCAGCTTCCCCGGGACTAGCGACGCCGGGGAGCTGTTTTTT.

This chain uses TRBV19 with TRBJ2-1; the D gene is possibly TRBD1 (6 bases). The CDR3 has 15 amino acids. Trimming took off 5 bases at V and 7 bases at J, with 18 bases between the two ends. CDR1 is LNHDA, CDR2 SQIVND, per germline (reference sequence). The CDR3 here is CASSPEQGLLNEQFF. CDR3 sequence (DNA): TGTGCCAGTAGTCCCGAACAGGGTCTTTTAAATGAGCAGTTCTTC. Using reference TRBV19 and TRBJ2-1 for the parts outside the CDR3, the full variable domain is DGGITQSPKYLFRKEGQNVTLSCEQNLNHDAMYWYRQDPGQGLRLIYYSQIVNDFQKGDIAEGYSVSREKKESFPLTVTSAQKNPTAFYLCASSPEQGLLNEQFFGPGTRLTVL.